The rows below give T cell receptor beta chains drawn from one sample of a study of T cell changes during pregnancy in multiple sclerosis. Using immunoSEQ multiplex PCR, the repertoire was profiled, and TCRdb retains in-frame clones only, with some absent. The top ten clones hold 3.2% of a sample with 55,000 to 80,000 clones, over 85% of them seen once. Specimen: CD8+ T cells from peripheral blood mononuclear cells, collected in the second trimester of pregnancy. These receptor sequences come from a female donor with multiple sclerosis, enrolled in a pregnancy study. Both conserved end residues are part of each CDR3. D genes are given only for firm matches. Expanded clones are given a class, and other clones once, few, many or no size at all.

>TRBJ2-1|TRBV19|NA|NA
TGTGCCAGTCCCCCCCCGCCCTCTAGAATCCCTTATAACAATGAGCAGTTCTTC
CASPPPPSRIPYNNEQFF
>TRBJ1-1|TRBV19|NA|TRBD1
TGTGCCAGTAGTATTAGACCGGGACAGGGGGTGAACACTGAAGCTTTCTTT
CASSIRPGQGVNTEAFF
>TRBJ2-3|TRBV6-5|NA|NA
TGTGCCAGCAGTTTGGCCAGAACAGATACGCAGTATTTT
CASSLARTDTQYF
>TRBJ2-1|TRBV19|NA|TRBD2
TGTGCCAGTAGTCCCGGACTAGCGGTTACCTACAATGAGCAGTTCTTC
CASSPGLAVTYNEQFF
>TRBJ2-3|TRBV4-1|NA|TRBD1
TGCGCCAGCAGCCAAGATTTCGAGGAGGGACAGGGGGTGTTAAATACGCAGTATTTT
CASSQDFEEGQGVLNTQYF
>TRBJ1-5|TRBV27|NA|TRBD1
TGTGCCAGCAGTTCCCTGGGACAGGGCCCGCAGCATTTT
CASSSLGQGPQHF
>TRBJ2-1|TRBV7-5|NA|NA
TGTGTCAGACGAGGACAGGAACACAATGAGCAGTTCTTC
CVRRGQEHNEQFF
>TRBJ2-1|TRBV11-2|NA|TRBD2
TGTGCCAGCAGCTCAAAGCGGGGGTACAATGAGCAGTTCTTC
CASSSKRGYNEQFF
>TRBJ2-7|TRBV27|NA|NA
TGTGCCAGCAGTTTCGGCGGTTCCTACGAGCAGTACTTC
CASSFGGSYEQYF
>TRBJ1-1|TRBV27|NA|TRBD1
TGTGCCAGCAGTTTCCTACAGGGGGCGGTAGCTGAAGCTTTCTTT
CASSFLQGAVAEAFF
>TRBJ2-2|TRBV7-9|NA|TRBD1
TGTGCCAGCAGCCCACAAGGGGGCTCTAACACCGGGGAGCTGTTTTTT
CASSPQGGSNTGELFF
>TRBJ1-1|TRBV19|once|NA
TGTGCCAGTAGTCCGGGGGTTGGTGGTGAAGCTTTCTTT
CASSPGVGGEAFF
>TRBJ1-3|TRBV29-1|once|NA
TGCAGCGTTGAACTTGCCGGGAACGCTGGAAACACCATATATTTT
CSVELAGNAGNTIYF
>TRBJ1-1|TRBV19|few|NA
TGTGCCAGTAGTCCCCAAGGACAGCACATCATGAACACTGAAGCTTTCTTT
CASSPQGQHIMNTEAFF
>TRBJ2-7|TRBV5-5|NA|NA
TGTGCCAGCAGCTTCAGTATAGATGGGGGGACAGCAATTGAGCAGTACTTC
CASSFSIDGGTAIEQYF
>TRBJ1-1|TRBV4-1|few|TRBD1
TGCGCCAGCAGCCAGAGACAGGGCCTCAACACTGAAGCTTTCTTT
CASSQRQGLNTEAFF
>TRBJ2-5|TRBV5-4|NA|NA
TGTGCCAGCAGGGGGCTGGGGGCGGACCAAGAGACCCAGTACTTC
CASRGLGADQETQYF